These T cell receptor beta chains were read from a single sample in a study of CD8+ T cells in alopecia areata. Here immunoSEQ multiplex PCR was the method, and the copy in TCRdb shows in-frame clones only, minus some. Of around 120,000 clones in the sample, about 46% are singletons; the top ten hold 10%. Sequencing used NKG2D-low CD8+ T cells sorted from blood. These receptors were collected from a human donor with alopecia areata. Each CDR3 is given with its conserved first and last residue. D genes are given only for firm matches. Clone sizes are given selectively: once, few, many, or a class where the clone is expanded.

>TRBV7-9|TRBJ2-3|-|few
CASSSGTDTQYF
TGTGCCAGCAGCTCAGGCACAGATACGCAGTATTTT
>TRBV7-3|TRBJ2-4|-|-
CASSLMGPGYF
TGTGCCAGCAGCTTAATGGGGCCCGGATACTTC
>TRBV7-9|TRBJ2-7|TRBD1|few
CASSLGQGAAYEQYF
TGTGCCAGCAGCTTAGGACAGGGGGCCGCCTACGAGCAGTACTTC
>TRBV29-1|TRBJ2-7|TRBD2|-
CSVEGTGLADYEQYF
TGCAGCGTTGAAGGGACTGGACTAGCGGACTACGAGCAGTACTTC
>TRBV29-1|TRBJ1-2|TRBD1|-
CSAPGQGTRGYTF
TGCAGCGCTCCGGGACAGGGTACTCGTGGCTACACCTTC
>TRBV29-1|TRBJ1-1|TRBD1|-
CSVDRDSNEYTEAFF
TGCAGCGTCGACAGGGACTCCAATGAGTACACTGAAGCTTTCTTT
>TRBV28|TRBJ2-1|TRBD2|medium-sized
CASRTGTSGGFSYNEQFF
TGTGCCAGCAGGACCGGGACTAGCGGGGGCTTCTCCTACAATGAGCAGTTCTTC
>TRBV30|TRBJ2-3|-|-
CAWSVAYTDTQYF
TGTGCCTGGAGTGTAGCCTACACAGATACGCAGTATTTT
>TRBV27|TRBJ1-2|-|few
CASSFSANYGYTF
TGTGCCAGCAGTTTTTCGGCTAACTATGGCTACACCTTC
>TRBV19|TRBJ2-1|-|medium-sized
CASSKIVEVNEQFF
TGTGCCAGTAGTAAGATCGTTGAGGTGAATGAGCAGTTCTTC
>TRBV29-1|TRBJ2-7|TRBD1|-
CSVAGAGGSSEQYF
TGCAGCGTGGCCGGGGCAGGGGGCTCCTCCGAGCAGTACTTC
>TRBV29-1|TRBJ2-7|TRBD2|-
CSVEAGLAGSYEQYF
TGCAGCGTTGAAGCTGGACTAGCGGGGTCCTACGAGCAGTACTTC
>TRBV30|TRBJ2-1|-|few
CAWMGELEAYNEQFF
TGTGCCTGGATGGGAGAGCTAGAGGCCTACAATGAGCAGTTCTTC
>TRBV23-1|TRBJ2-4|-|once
CASPDRGRTNIQYF
TGCGCCAGCCCTGATCGGGGGAGGACGAACATTCAGTACTTC